A single sample is the source of the 27 T cell receptor beta chains below, sequenced in a study of shared clonotypes between healthy human individuals. Clones were sequenced by immunoSEQ multiplex PCR, and TCRdb holds only the in-frame ones, with some missing. The sample lists millions of clones; 85% to 95% were seen once. The sample consisted of naive CD4+ T cells sorted from blood. Subset given: CD45RA+ positively selected. The origin of the receptors is a man aged 18 to 29 in good health.

The V and J genes are TRBV6-4 and TRBJ1-4; tentative D call: TRBD1 (5 bases). Between the trimmed V and J ends, which lost 5 bases and 7 bases, there was a span of 17 bases. Germline CDR1 reads MRHNA; CDR2 reads SNTAGT. The CDR3 spans 15 residues. CDR3 DNA sequence: TGTGCCAGCAGTCCCGGGAGGGACCGAGCTGAAAAACTGTTTTTT. This gives the protein CASSPGRDRAEKLFF.

This chain joins TRBV18 and TRBJ1-4; 7 bases map to TRBD1. The CDR3 loop spans 16 amino acids. V was pared by 2 bases and J by 8 bases, with 11 bases of the junction left unmatched. Germline assignment: CDR1 KGHSH and CDR2 LQKENI. The CDR3 loop reads CASSPIPQQGQEKLFF. The CDR3 nucleotides read TGTGCCAGCTCACCAATCCCCCAACAGGGGCAGGAAAAACTGTTTTTT.

This chain links TRBV18 with TRBJ1-2, with D maybe TRBD1 (6 bases). Germline V gene data show CDR1 as KGHSH and CDR2 as LQKENI. This CDR3 has 16 amino acids. V shed 3 bases and J shed 3 bases, with 17 bases lying between them. The CDR3 sequence is CASSPMGAEGHYGYTF. The DNA for the CDR3 is TGTGCCAGCTCACCTATGGGGGCAGAGGGGCACTATGGCTACACCTTC.

The chain employs TRBV5-1 and TRBJ2-1; a weak D match, TRBD1 (6 bases). The CDR3 is made up of 14 amino acids. The V and J ends lost 4 bases and 5 bases respectively, with 13 bases between them. Germline V gene sequence: CDR1 SGHRS, CDR2 YFSETQ. In nucleotides, the CDR3 is TGCGCCAGCAGCCATCGACAGGAAGACAATGAGCAGTTCTTC. Translated, it gives CASSHRQEDNEQFF. Looking up the rest from reference TRBV5-1 and TRBJ2-1 gives the full variable domain: KAGVTQTPRYLIKTRGQQVTLSCSPISGHRSVSWYQQTPGQGLQFLFEYFSETQRNKGNFPGRFSGRQFSNSRSEMNVSTLELGDSALYLCASSHRQEDNEQFFGPGTRLTVL.

The chain recombines TRBV30 with TRBJ1-1; no clear D. The CDR3 is 11 residues long. The germline V gene encodes CDR1 GTSNPN and CDR2 SVGIG (reference sequence). The V and J ends lost 5 bases and 9 bases respectively, with 13 bases between them. Written as DNA, the CDR3 is TGTGCCTGGGGCTCGCAGGAGAAAGCTTTCTTT. Translating gives CAWGSQEKAFF.

In the case of this clone: Other DNA sequences of this sample code for an identical CDR3. This chain uses TRBV5-1 with TRBJ2-7, with D unclear. Trimming took 0 bases from V and 0 from J, leaving 7 bases between them. Germline V gene sequence: CDR1 SGHRS, CDR2 YFSETQ. The CDR3 covers 14 residues. The CDR3 loop is CASSLGPSSYEQYF. The DNA for the CDR3 is TGCGCCAGCAGCTTGGGACCCAGCTCCTACGAGCAGTACTTC.

The chain joins TRBV7-9 to TRBJ2-5; D unresolved. V dropped 5 bases and J dropped 4 bases, with 14 bases sitting between them. Germline V lookup: CDR1 SEHNR, CDR2 FQNEAQ (reference sequence). The CDR3 spans 14 residues. The CDR3 DNA sequence: TGTGCCAGCAGCCAGTCGAGAGCTGCAGAGACCCAGTACTTC. Translating it yields CASSQSRAAETQYF.

The rearrangement joins TRBV30 to TRBJ1-4; D unclear. Germline CDR1 is GTSNPN and CDR2 is SVGIG (reference sequence). This CDR3 spans 13 amino acids. V dropped 0 bases and J dropped 10 bases, with 12 bases sitting between them. The CDR3 loop is CAWSVPGVGKLFF. CDR3 in DNA: TGTGCCTGGAGTGTGCCCGGGGTGGGAAAACTGTTTTTT. Variable domain in full (rest from reference TRBV30 and TRBJ1-4): SQTIHQWPATLVQPVGSPLSLECTVEGTSNPNLYWYRQAAGRGLQLLFYSVGIGQISSEVPQNLSASRPQDRQFILSSKKLLLSDSGFYLCAWSVPGVGKLFFGSGTQLSVL.

Only one count was recorded for this clone. The chain carries TRBV4-2 and TRBJ2-2; 9 nucleotides match TRBD1. There are 17 residues in the CDR3. V trimming: 1 base; J trimming: 4 bases; junction bases outside the gene matches: 7. Germline V gene data show CDR1 as LGHNA and CDR2 as YNFKEQ. The CDR3 bases are TGTGCCAGCAGCCAAGCCCGGACAGGGGAATTCACCGGGGAGCTGTTTTTT. This gives the protein CASSQARTGEFTGELFF.

DNA of the CDR3: TGTGCCAGCAGCTTAGGGGCTAGCGGGGGCACAGATACGCAGTATTTT. Translating gives CASSLGASGGTDTQYF. The chain is built from TRBV7-6 and TRBJ2-3; 9 nucleotides match TRBD2. CDR1 SGHVS and CDR2 FNYEAQ come from the germline V gene. CDR3 length: 16 residues. The V and J ends lost 1 base and 1 base, in that order; junction bases with no gene match: 3.

As regards this clone: In the same sample, other DNA sequences code for this CDR3. The V and J genes are TRBV5-1 and TRBJ1-5, with TRBD1 identical over 9 bases. The CDR3 has 15 residues. The junction had 3 bases not matched to a gene; V was cut back by 1 base and J by 4 bases. Germline CDR1 is SGHRS and CDR2 is YFSETQ. CDR3 amino acids: CASSLSGQGNQPQHF. Here the CDR3 DNA reads TGCGCCAGCAGCTTGTCGGGACAGGGAAATCAGCCCCAGCATTTT. Drawing the rest from reference TRBV5-1 and TRBJ1-5, the complete variable domain is KAGVTQTPRYLIKTRGQQVTLSCSPISGHRSVSWYQQTPGQGLQFLFEYFSETQRNKGNFPGRFSGRQFSNSRSEMNVSTLELGDSALYLCASSLSGQGNQPQHFGDGTRLSIL.

This clone occurred a few times. The genes are TRBV19 and TRBJ1-2, with 11 bases that match TRBD1. Per the germline V gene, CDR1 is LNHDA and CDR2 is SQIVND (reference sequence). The V and J ends lost 5 bases and 5 bases, in that order; junction bases with no gene match: 4. The CDR3 length is 14 residues. CDR3 in amino acids: CASSPGTGGYGYTF. The CDR3 DNA sequence: TGTGCCAGTAGTCCCGGGACAGGGGGGTATGGCTACACCTTC.

The V and J genes are TRBV6-6 and TRBJ1-4; 7 bases fit TRBD1. This CDR3 has 16 residues. The V gene end was trimmed by 6 bases and the J gene end by 3 bases; junction bases not matched to a gene: 10. Germline values: CDR1 MNHNY, CDR2 SVGAGI (reference sequence). The CDR3 nucleotides are TGTGCCAGCAGCCACGGGCAGGGGGGCCCTAATGAAAAACTGTTTTTT. Protein: CASSHGQGGPNEKLFF.

The gene calls are TRBV4-2 and TRBJ2-3; tentative D call: TRBD2 (6 bases). Trimming stripped 6 bases from V and 3 bases from J, with 13 bases between. The CDR3 totals 14 residues. Germline V gene sequence: CDR1 LGHNA, CDR2 YNFKEQ. CDR3 DNA sequence: TGTGCCAGCAGTCAGGCCCGGGGGACAGATACGCAGTATTTT. This encodes CASSQARGTDTQYF.

This clone was counted a single time. The gene calls are TRBV18 and TRBJ2-7; 9 nucleotides align to TRBD1. After removal of 6 bases from V and 3 bases from J, the junction contained 9 bases not matched to a gene. CDR1 is KGHSH, CDR2 LQKENI, per germline. The CDR3 runs to 15 residues. This chain's CDR3 is CASSPTGGENYEQYF. The CDR3 DNA reads as TGTGCCAGCTCGCCTACAGGGGGCGAAAACTACGAGCAGTACTTC.

The rearrangement links TRBV28 to TRBJ1-2; D possibly corresponds to TRBD1 (5 bases). This CDR3 has 12 amino acids. V gave up 7 bases and J gave up 3 bases, with 9 bases separating them. The V gene's germline CDR1 is MDHEN and CDR2 SYDVKM. CDR3 residues: CASTGGHYGYTF. In nucleotides, the CDR3 is TGTGCCAGCACTGGGGGTCACTATGGCTACACCTTC.

The chain links TRBV18 to TRBJ2-1, with 13 bases lining up with TRBD2. The junction had 14 bases not matched to a gene; V was cut back by 3 bases and J by 9 bases. CDR3 size: 18 residues. CDR1 is KGHSH, CDR2 LQKENI, per germline. The CDR3 DNA reads as TGTGCCAGCTCACCCCAAATTGGACTAGCGGGGGCCGGTGGTGAGCAGTTCTTC. Protein sequence: CASSPQIGLAGAGGEQFF. The full variable domain, with the rest looked up from reference TRBV18 and TRBJ2-1, is NAGVMQNPRHLVRRRGQEARLRCSPMKGHSHVYWYRQLPEEGLKFMVYLQKENIIDESGMPKERFSAEFPKEGPSILRIQQVVRGDSAAYFCASSPQIGLAGAGGEQFFGPGTRLTVL.

V gene TRBV15 combines with J gene TRBJ2-3; 13 positions agree with TRBD2. There are 16 residues in the CDR3. Per the germline V gene, CDR1 is LNHNV and CDR2 is YYDKDF (reference sequence). After removal of 5 bases from V and 3 bases from J, the junction contained 5 bases not matched to a gene. The CDR3 nucleotides read TGTGCCACCAGCGGACTAGCGGGAGTAGGGACAGATACGCAGTATTTT. Amino acids: CATSGLAGVGTDTQYF.

CDR3 coding DNA: TGTGCCAGCAGCCCACGGACAGTAGATACGCAGTATTTT. Protein: CASSPRTVDTQYF. The rearrangement links TRBV14 to TRBJ2-3, with D perhaps matching TRBD1 (6 bases). V gave up 4 bases and J gave up 5 bases, with 10 bases separating them. This CDR3 has 13 amino acids. Germline CDR1 SGHDN, CDR2 FVKESK. Full variable domain (rest looked up from reference TRBV14 and TRBJ2-3): EAGVTQFPSHSVIEKGQTVTLRCDPISGHDNLYWYRRVMGKEIKFLLHFVKESKQDESGMPNNRFLAERTGGTYSTLKVQPAELEDSGVYFCASSPRTVDTQYFGPGTRLTVL.

The chain employs TRBV2 and TRBJ2-3, with a weak D call TRBD2 (6 bases). CDR1 is SNHLY and CDR2 is FYNNEI in the germline V gene. This CDR3 comprises 14 residues. V lost 3 bases and J 1 base, leaving 8 bases between the germline ends. The CDR3 reads CASSDKRGTDTQYF. CDR3 coding DNA: TGTGCCAGCAGTGACAAGCGGGGCACAGATACGCAGTATTTT. Complete variable domain (other parts from reference TRBV2 and TRBJ2-3): EPEVTQTPSHQVTQMGQEVILRCVPISNHLYFYWYRQILGQKVEFLVSFYNNEISEKSEIFDDQFSVERPDGSNFTLKIRSTKLEDSAMYFCASSDKRGTDTQYFGPGTRLTVL.

The genes are TRBV4-1 and TRBJ2-1, with 8 positions matching TRBD2. The length of the CDR3 is 16 residues. With V trimmed by 4 bases and J by 6 bases, 11 bases remained unmatched. CDR1 is MGHRA, CDR2 YSYEKL, per germline. The CDR3 loop reads CASSRAGLDVGNEQFF. As DNA, the CDR3 is TGCGCCAGCAGCCGAGCGGGACTAGATGTGGGCAATGAGCAGTTCTTC.

This clone showed up just once. This specimen includes other DNA sequences encoding the same CDR3. The chain is built from TRBV6-5 and TRBJ2-5, with TRBD1 matching 7 bases. The CDR3 sequence is 15 residues long. From germline, CDR1 is MNHEY and CDR2 SVGAGI. Trimming removed 1 base from V and 2 bases from J; junction bases left unmatched: 4. As DNA, the CDR3 is TGTGCCAGCAGTTACTTAGGGGGCAAGCAAGAGACCCAGTACTTC. Amino acids: CASSYLGGKQETQYF.

This clone is a singleton in its sample. The rearrangement joins TRBV5-6 to TRBJ2-2; maybe TRBD2 (5 bases). The V gene's germline CDR1 is SGHDT and CDR2 YYEEEE. CDR3 length: 17 residues. Trimming took off 4 bases at V and 6 bases at J, with 22 bases between the two ends. CDR3 loop: CASSLQTRAVGAGELFF. The CDR3 DNA reads as TGTGCCAGCAGCCTCCAGACGCGGGCTGTTGGAGCCGGGGAGCTGTTTTTT.

The chain recombines TRBV5-4 with TRBJ2-5; 10 nucleotides line up with TRBD1. The V gene end was trimmed by 4 bases and the J gene end by 4 bases; junction bases not matched to a gene: 7. Germline V CDR1 and CDR2: SGHNT, YYREEE (reference sequence). This CDR3 is built from 15 residues. CDR3 nucleotides: TGTGCCAGCAGCCCGGACAGGGGGTTAGGAGAGACCCAGTACTTC. The encoded protein is CASSPDRGLGETQYF. The entire variable domain, with the rest obtained from reference TRBV5-4 and TRBJ2-5, is as follows: ETGVTQSPTHLIKTRGQQVTLRCSSQSGHNTVSWYQQALGQGPQFIFQYYREEENGRGNFPPRFSGLQFPNYSSELNVNALELDDSALYLCASSPDRGLGETQYFGPGTRLLVL.

The chain uses TRBV6-1 and TRBJ1-1; TRBD1 matches 7 bases. This CDR3 comprises 14 residues. Germline assignment: CDR1 MNHNS and CDR2 SASEGT. V lost 0 bases, J lost 5 bases, and 3 bases stayed unmatched. Here the CDR3 reads CASSEASQGTEAFF. For the CDR3, the DNA is TGTGCCAGCAGTGAAGCCTCACAGGGGACTGAAGCTTTCTTT.

This sequence joins TRBV6-5 and TRBJ2-7, with 8 bases fitting TRBD1. This CDR3 region has 15 residues. Germline V gives CDR1 MNHEY, CDR2 SVGAGI. J gave up 4 bases and V 0 bases, and 5 bases lay outside the gene matches. The CDR3, as DNA: TGTGCCAGCAGTTACTCGCGACAGGGGTTTTACGAGCAGTACTTC. Encoded protein: CASSYSRQGFYEQYF.

This chain uses TRBV7-8 with TRBJ2-5; 9 positions match TRBD1. The germline CDR1 and CDR2 sequences are SGHVS and FQNEAQ. CDR3 length: 15 amino acids. The V gene end was trimmed by 7 bases and the J gene end by 5 bases; junction bases not matched to a gene: 11. Written as DNA, the CDR3 is TGTGCCAGCAACTGGGGGACAGGGCGAGGGGAGACCCAGTACTTC. Protein product: CASNWGTGRGETQYF. Filled out from reference TRBV7-8 and TRBJ2-5, the complete variable domain reads GAGVSQSPRYKVAKRGQDVALRCDPISGHVSLFWYQQALGQGPEFLTYFQNEAQLDKSGLPSDRFFAERPEGSVSTLKIQRTQQEDSAVYLCASNWGTGRGETQYFGPGTRLLVL.